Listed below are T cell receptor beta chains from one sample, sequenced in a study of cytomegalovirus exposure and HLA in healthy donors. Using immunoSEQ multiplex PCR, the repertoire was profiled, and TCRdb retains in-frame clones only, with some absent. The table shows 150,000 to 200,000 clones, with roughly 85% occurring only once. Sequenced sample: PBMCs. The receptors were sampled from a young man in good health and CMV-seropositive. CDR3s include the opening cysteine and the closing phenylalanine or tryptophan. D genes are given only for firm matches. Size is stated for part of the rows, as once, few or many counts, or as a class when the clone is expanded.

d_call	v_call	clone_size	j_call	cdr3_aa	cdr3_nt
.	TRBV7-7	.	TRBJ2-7	CASSLAAGYEQYF	TGTGCTAGCAGCTTAGCCGCAGGCTACGAGCAGTACTTC
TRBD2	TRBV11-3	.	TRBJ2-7	CASSLDMGGGEQYF	TGTGCCAGCAGCTTAGATATGGGCGGGGGCGAGCAGTACTTC
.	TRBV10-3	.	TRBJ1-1	CAISEVWQGNTEAFF	TGTGCCATCAGTGAGGTGTGGCAGGGAAACACTGAAGCTTTCTTT
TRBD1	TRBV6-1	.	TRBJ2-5	CASIQDRGKETQYF	TGTGCCAGCATCCAGGACAGGGGAAAAGAGACCCAGTACTTC
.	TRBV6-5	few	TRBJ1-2	CASSYGSGVIGGYTF	TGTGCCAGCAGTTACGGTTCGGGGGTAATTGGGGGCTACACCTTC
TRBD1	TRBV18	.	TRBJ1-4	CASSPGTGGEKLFF	TGTGCCAGCTCACCTGGGACAGGGGGTGAAAAACTGTTTTTT
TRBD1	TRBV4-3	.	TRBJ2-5	CASSPRTGGAETQYF	TGCGCCAGCAGCCCCCGGACAGGGGGCGCGGAGACCCAGTACTTC
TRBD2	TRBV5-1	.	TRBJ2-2	CASSWGLAGLTTGELFF	TGCGCCAGCAGCTGGGGCCTAGCGGGGCTTACAACCGGGGAGCTGTTTTTT
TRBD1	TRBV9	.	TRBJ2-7	CASSVSGGNEQYF	TGTGCCAGCAGCGTCTCAGGGGGCAACGAGCAGTACTTC
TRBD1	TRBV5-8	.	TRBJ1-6	CASNMRDRGYSSPLHF	TGTGCCAGCAATATGAGGGACAGGGGGTATAGTTCACCCCTCCACTTT
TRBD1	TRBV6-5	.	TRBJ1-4	CASTYRGGYEKLFF	TGTGCCAGCACCTACAGGGGCGGTTATGAAAAACTGTTTTTT
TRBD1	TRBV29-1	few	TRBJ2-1	CSVDRGYGTGYYEQFF	TGCAGCGTCGACAGGGGCTACGGGACAGGGTATTATGAGCAGTTCTTC
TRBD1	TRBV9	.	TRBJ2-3	CASSPVGTGHTDTQYF	TGTGCCAGCAGCCCAGTTGGGACAGGGCACACAGATACGCAGTATTTT
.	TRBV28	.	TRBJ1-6	CASSLLQGYSPLHF	TGTGCCAGCAGTTTGTTACAGGGTTATTCACCCCTCCACTTT
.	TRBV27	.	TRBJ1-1	CASIPTFYGDDTEAFF	TGTGCCAGCATCCCTACTTTTTACGGGGATGACACTGAAGCTTTCTTT
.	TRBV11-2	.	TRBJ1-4	CASRSGVPEKLFF	TGTGCCAGCAGATCAGGGGTCCCTGAAAAACTGTTTTTT
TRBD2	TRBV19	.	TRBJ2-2	CASSIDGLAGLTGELFF	TGTGCCAGTAGTATAGATGGGCTAGCGGGGCTCACCGGGGAGCTGTTTTTT
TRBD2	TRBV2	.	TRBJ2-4	CASTLGRARAKNIQYF	TGTGCCAGCACCCTGGGGAGGGCTCGGGCCAAAAACATTCAGTACTTC